Sequencing of this TCR beta chain was carried out in a study of shared clonotypes between healthy human individuals (dated by TCRdb to 2020 to 2021). The study in broad terms: Two women and three men aged 18 to 49 years were included in the cohort. Per donor, three plates each were used for CD4 naive and CD4 memory, two for CD8 naive, and one for CD8 memory. To estimate repertoire size and how much clonotype sharing occurs between individuals, the study deeply sequenced the blood TCR repertoires of five healthy adults. Libraries were prepared and TCR repertoires were sequenced by different laboratories using diverse techniques, in order to increase sequencing depth and limit assay-specific biases. Per donor, leukapheresis produced somewhere between about 0.9 and 9.5 billion PBMCs.

With respect to this clone: What this receptor recognizes is not known. Base qualities were left out, and no much larger clone turns up one base away.

From cysteine to phenylalanine, the CDR3 is 15 amino acids long. The kept DNA is CDR3 alone, 45 bases in frame from the first base. Clipping removes 5 bases from V and 2 bases from J, with 8 as the unmatched junction base count. From the germline V gene (reference sequence), CDR1 is SGHNT and CDR2 is YYREEE. Using the deep immunoSEQ assay, multiplex PCR amplified TCR CDR3 regions from genomic DNA. Genomic DNA extracted from each cell subset was distributed evenly over all wells of several immunoSEQ 96-well plates, and each plate served as one replicate. For sorted subsets, roughly 200 ng of genomic DNA, equivalent to some 30,000 T cell genomes, went into each replicate PCR. Purified libraries were quantified with a Qubit 3.0 fluorometer, sized on a Bioanalyzer 2100, and re-quantified with the KAPA Library Quantification kit. A separate single-read 150-cycle Illumina NextSeq 550 flow cell was used to sequence each immunoSEQ 96-well plate. The paper's processing steps were these. Because the immunoSEQ output included only junctional sequences and no quality scores, the filtering could not be the same as the filtering used for full-length reads. Sequences were annotated with PyIR, a Python wrapper for IgBLAST v1.9, using IMGT germline references to assign V/J genes and CDR3. Reads were filtered out if the reads had weak V/J assignments (E-value above 1e-6), no CDR3, stop codons, out-of-frame junctions, or ambiguous translated residues. V3J clonotypes were defined as sequences sharing an identical inferred V gene, J gene, and CDR3 amino acid sequence. To compute the percentage overlap between repertoires, the number of shared unique clonotypes was divided by the size of the smaller repertoire. Repertoire richness was assessed with RTK rarefaction, the Chao1 estimator, and Recon v2.1 estimates of unobserved clonotypes. Generation probabilities were computed with OLGA for all TCRbeta clonotypes obtained by the gDNA method from several donors. TCRdb re-hosts the immuneACCESS table, in-frame sequences only. Its copies lack some clones; in the studies checked, an unresolved V gene accounts for under half of them, and the cause for the rest is not known. The V and J calls and clone size come from that table; D and trimming were worked out from the DNA. Present in this sample are 600,000 to 800,000 clones, roughly 72% of which were seen just once. The biggest ten clones account for 1.8% of the sample.

Healthy HIV-negative adults with no recently reported acute infections or vaccinations were included as donors. All donors were Caucasian adults living in Nashville, Tennessee, USA. CD4+ T cells were enriched by magnetic negative selection; naive cells were then positively selected on CD45RA, and the negative fraction formed the memory subset. After blood collection by leukapheresis, PBMCs were isolated using Ficoll-Histopaque density gradient centrifugation and then cryopreserved in the vapor phase of liquid nitrogen. Analytical flow cytometry was used to check the purity and quantity of each magnetically sorted T cell population. Each sorted fraction had its genomic DNA isolated and then quantified by UV absorbance on a Nanodrop 2000c. What the work shows at the level of the full study, not this receptor alone: Estimated clonotype richness was generally larger for naive than for memory subsets. Because the study included only a small number of donors, the genetic and exposure-history diversity represented was limited. Pairwise subsampling led to the expectation that sequencing depth would affect the degree of clonotype sharing among donors. When a few donors were compared, the shared fraction of clonotypes was about 5.2% for naive CD4, around 3.6% for naive CD8, 2% to 2.5% for memory CD4, and 0.3% to 0.5% for memory CD8. Incomplete sequencing was indicated by rarefaction of sorted-subset datasets, despite the large sequencing depth. Compared with non-shared clonotypes, the clonotypes found in all four sorted-subset donors had higher generation probabilities. Sampling was limited to blood, and TCR repertoires in tissue likely differ from TCR repertoires in blood.

The rearranged chain carries TRBV5-4 and TRBJ1-2; TRBD1 lines up with 8 middle nucleotides. The clonotype comes from a woman between 25 and 40 years old in good health. The source material was memory CD4+ T cells sorted from blood. Sample cell subset or site, as interpreted from the label and publication: CD45RA-negative fraction. The CDR3 amino acid sequence is: CASRRTGQGNYGYTF. The base sequence is TGTGCCAGCAGACGAACCGGACAGGGAAACTATGGCTACACCTTC.